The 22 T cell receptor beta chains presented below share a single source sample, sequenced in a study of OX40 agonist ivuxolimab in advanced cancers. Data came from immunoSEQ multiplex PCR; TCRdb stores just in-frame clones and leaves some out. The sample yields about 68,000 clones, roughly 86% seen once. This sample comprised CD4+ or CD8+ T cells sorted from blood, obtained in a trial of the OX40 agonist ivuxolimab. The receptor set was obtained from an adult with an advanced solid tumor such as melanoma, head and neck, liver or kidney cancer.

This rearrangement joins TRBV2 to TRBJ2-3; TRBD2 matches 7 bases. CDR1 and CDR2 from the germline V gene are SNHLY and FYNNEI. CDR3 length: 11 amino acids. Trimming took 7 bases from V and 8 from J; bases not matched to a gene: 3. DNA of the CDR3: TGTGCCAGCACCTGGGGGGGTACGCAGTATTTT. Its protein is CASTWGGTQYF. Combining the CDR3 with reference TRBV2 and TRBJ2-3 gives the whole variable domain EPEVTQTPSHQVTQMGQEVILRCVPISNHLYFYWYRQILGQKVEFLVSFYNNEISEKSEIFDDQFSVERPDGSNFTLKIRSTKLEDSAMYFCASTWGGTQYFGPGTRLTVL.

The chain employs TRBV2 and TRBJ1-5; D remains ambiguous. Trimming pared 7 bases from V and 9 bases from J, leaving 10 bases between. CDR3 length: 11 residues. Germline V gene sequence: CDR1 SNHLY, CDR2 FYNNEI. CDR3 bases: TGTGCCAGCACTAGCCGGGGGCCCCAGCATTTT. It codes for CASTSRGPQHF.

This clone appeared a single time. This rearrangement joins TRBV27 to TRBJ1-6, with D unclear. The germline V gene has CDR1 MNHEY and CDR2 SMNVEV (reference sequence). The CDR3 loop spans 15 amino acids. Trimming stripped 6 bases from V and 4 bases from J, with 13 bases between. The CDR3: CASSPAGVYNSPLHF. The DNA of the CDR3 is TGTGCCAGCAGCCCCGCGGGAGTATATAATTCACCCCTCCACTTT.

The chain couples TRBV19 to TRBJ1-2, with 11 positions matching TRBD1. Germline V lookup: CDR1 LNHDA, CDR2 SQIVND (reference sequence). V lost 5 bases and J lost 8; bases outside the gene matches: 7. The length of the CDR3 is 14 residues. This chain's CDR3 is CASSQDRGRRGYTF. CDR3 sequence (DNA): TGTGCCAGTAGTCAGGACAGGGGGCGAAGGGGCTACACCTTC.

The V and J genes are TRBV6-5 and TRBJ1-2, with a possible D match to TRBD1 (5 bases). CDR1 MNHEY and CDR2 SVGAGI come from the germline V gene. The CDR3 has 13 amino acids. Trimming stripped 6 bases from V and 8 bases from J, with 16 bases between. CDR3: CASRDNGAGGYTF. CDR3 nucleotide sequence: TGTGCCAGCAGAGACAACGGGGCTGGCGGCTACACCTTC.

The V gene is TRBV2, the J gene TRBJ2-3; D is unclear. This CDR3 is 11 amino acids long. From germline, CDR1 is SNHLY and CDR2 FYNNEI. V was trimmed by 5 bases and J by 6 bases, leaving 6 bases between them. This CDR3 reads CASSQLDTQYF. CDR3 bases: TGTGCCAGCAGTCAGCTGGATACGCAGTATTTT.

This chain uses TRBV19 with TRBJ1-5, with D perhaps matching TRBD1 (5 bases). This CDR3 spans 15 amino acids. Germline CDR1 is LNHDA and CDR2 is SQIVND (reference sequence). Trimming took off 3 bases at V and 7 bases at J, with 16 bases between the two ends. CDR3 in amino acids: CASSIIKGGDQPQHF. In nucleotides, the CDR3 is TGTGCCAGTAGTATTATTAAAGGCGGGGACCAGCCCCAGCATTTT. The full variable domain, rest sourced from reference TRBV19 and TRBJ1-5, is DGGITQSPKYLFRKEGQNVTLSCEQNLNHDAMYWYRQDPGQGLRLIYYSQIVNDFQKGDIAEGYSVSREKKESFPLTVTSAQKNPTAFYLCASSIIKGGDQPQHFGDGTRLSIL.

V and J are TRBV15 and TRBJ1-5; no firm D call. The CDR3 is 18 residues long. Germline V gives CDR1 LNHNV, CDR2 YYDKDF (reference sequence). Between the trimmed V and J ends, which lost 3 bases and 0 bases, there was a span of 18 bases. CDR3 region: CATSRLPPKDFSNQPQHF. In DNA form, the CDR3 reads TGTGCCACCAGCAGGTTGCCGCCAAAGGACTTTAGCAATCAGCCCCAGCATTTT.

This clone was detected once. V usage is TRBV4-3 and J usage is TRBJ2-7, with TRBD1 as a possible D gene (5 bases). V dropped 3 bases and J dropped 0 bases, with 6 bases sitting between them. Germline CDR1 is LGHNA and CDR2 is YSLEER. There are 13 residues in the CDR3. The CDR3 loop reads CASSQDNSYEQYF. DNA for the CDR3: TGCGCCAGCAGCCAGGACAACTCCTACGAGCAGTACTTC.

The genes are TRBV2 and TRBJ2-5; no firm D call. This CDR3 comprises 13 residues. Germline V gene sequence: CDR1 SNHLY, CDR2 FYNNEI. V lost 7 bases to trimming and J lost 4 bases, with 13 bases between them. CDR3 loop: CASKVGPPETQYF. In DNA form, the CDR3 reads TGTGCCAGCAAGGTCGGCCCACCAGAGACCCAGTACTTC.

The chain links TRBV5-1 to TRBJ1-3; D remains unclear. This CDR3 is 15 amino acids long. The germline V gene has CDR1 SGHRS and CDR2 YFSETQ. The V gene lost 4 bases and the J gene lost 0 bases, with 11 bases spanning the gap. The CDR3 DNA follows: TGCGCCAGCAGCCTAGGGCTGCACTCTGGAAACACCATATATTTT. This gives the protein CASSLGLHSGNTIYF.

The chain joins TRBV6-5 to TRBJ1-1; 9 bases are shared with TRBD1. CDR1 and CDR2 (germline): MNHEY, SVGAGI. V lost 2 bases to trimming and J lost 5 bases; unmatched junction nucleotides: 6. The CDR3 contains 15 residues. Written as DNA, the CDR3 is TGTGCCAGCAGTTACACAGGGGGCTGGGGGACTGAAGCTTTCTTT. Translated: CASSYTGGWGTEAFF.

DNA of the CDR3: TGTGCCAGCAGCTTAGACCCATTACCGTCTGGAAACACCATATATTTT. Its protein product is CASSLDPLPSGNTIYF. This chain connects TRBV7-2 to TRBJ1-3, with unresolved D. Germline loops: CDR1 SGHTA, CDR2 FQGNSA. This CDR3 comprises 16 residues. Trimming removed 1 base at V and 1 base at J, with 11 bases between.

CDR3 sequence: CAWSVNLGQVEETQYF. For the CDR3, the DNA is TGTGCCTGGAGTGTAAACCTCGGGCAGGTGGAAGAGACCCAGTACTTC. V is TRBV30 and J is TRBJ2-5; D uncertain. The V end lost 0 bases, the J end lost 3 bases, and 17 bases lay between the germline ends. The CDR3 extends over 16 amino acids. The germline gives CDR1 GTSNPN, CDR2 SVGIG (reference sequence).

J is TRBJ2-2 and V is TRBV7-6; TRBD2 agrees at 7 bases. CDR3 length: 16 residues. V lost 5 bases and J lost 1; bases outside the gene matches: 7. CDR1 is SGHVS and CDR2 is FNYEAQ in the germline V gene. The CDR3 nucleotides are TGTGCCAGCAGCCCTAGGGAGCGGGGGAACACCGGGGAGCTGTTTTTT. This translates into CASSPRERGNTGELFF. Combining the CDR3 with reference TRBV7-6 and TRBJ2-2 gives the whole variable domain GAGVSQSPRYKVTKRGQDVALRCDPISGHVSLYWYRQALGQGPEFLTYFNYEAQQDKSGLPNDRFSAERPEGSISTLTIQRTEQRDSAMYRCASSPRERGNTGELFFGEGSRLTVL.

CDR3 coding DNA: TGTGCCAGCAGGGAGGCCACCTCCTACGAGCAGTACTTC. This translates into CASREATSYEQYF. The gene calls are TRBV6-5 and TRBJ2-7; D possibly corresponds to TRBD2 (5 bases). Trimming pared 6 bases from V and 0 bases from J, leaving 9 bases between. Germline CDR1 is MNHEY and CDR2 is SVGAGI. This CDR3 comprises 13 residues.

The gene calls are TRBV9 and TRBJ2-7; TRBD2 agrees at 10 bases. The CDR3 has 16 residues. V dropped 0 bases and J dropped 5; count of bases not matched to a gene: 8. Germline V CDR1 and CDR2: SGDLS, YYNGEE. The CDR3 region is CASSVATLAGAHEQYF. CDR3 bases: TGTGCCAGCAGCGTAGCTACCCTAGCGGGGGCTCACGAGCAGTACTTC.

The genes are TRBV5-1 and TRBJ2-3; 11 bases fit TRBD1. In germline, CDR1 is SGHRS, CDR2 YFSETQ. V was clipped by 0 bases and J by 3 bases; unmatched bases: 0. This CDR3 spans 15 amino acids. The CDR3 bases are TGCGCCAGCAGCTTGGGGGACAGGGGGACAGATACGCAGTATTTT. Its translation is CASSLGDRGTDTQYF.

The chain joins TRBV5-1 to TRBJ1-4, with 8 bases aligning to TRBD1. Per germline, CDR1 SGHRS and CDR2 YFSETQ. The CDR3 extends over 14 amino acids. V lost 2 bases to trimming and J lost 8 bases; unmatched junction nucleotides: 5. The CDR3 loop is CASSLYRGKEKLFF. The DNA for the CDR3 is TGCGCCAGCAGCTTATACAGGGGGAAGGAAAAACTGTTTTTT.

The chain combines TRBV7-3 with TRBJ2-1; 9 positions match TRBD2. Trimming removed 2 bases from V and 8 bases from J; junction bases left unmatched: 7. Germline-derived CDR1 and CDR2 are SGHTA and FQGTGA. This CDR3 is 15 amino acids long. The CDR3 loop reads CASSLGLAGLDEQFF. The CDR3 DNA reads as TGTGCCAGCAGCTTAGGTCTAGCGGGACTCGATGAGCAGTTCTTC.

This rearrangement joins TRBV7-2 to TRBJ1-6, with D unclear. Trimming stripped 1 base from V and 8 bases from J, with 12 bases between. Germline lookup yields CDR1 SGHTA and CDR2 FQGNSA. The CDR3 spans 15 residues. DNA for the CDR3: TGTGCCAGCAGCTTAGGAACTTATTGGGATTCACCCCTCCACTTT. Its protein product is CASSLGTYWDSPLHF.

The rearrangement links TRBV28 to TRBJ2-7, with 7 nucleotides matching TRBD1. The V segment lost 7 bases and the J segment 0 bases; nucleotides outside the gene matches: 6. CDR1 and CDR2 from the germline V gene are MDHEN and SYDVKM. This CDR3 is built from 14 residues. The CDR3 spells CASTRQGSSYEQYF. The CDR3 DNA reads TGTGCCAGCACTCGACAGGGAAGCTCCTACGAGCAGTACTTC.